The next 6 T cell receptor beta chains were all read from a single sample in a study of identical twins. TCRdb called the 5' RACE reads again in MiXCR, with one record for every CDR3 protein. In the table there are around 490,000 distinct CDR3 sequences, nearly 15% of which are singletons. This sample was shared with a second study, whose subject was yellow fever vaccine responses in identical twins.

Sequenced input: CD4+ T cells sorted from blood. The receptors were gathered from a young woman in good health.

The gene calls are TRBV20-1 and TRBJ2-5; D may be TRBD2 (5 bases). Trimming pared 1 base from V and 5 bases from J, leaving 17 bases between. The length of the CDR3 is 15 residues. Per the germline V gene, CDR1 is DFQATT and CDR2 is SNEGSKA (reference sequence). CDR3 loop: CSARVSPAGGETQYF. CDR3 nucleotides: TGCAGTGCTAGAGTCTCCCCGGCGGGCGGGGAGACCCAGTACTTC.

This clonotype was counted many times. The chain joins TRBV7-3 to TRBJ2-3; no definite D call. Germline loops: CDR1 SGHTA, CDR2 FQGTGA. The germline V and J ends were trimmed by 5 bases and 3 bases, with 9 bases remaining between them. CDR3 length equals 13 residues. CDR3 in amino acids: CASSPSVTDTQYF. CDR3 sequence (DNA): TGTGCCAGCAGCCCGTCAGTAACAGATACGCAGTATTTT.

This clonotype has a count of ten or more. The DNA for the CDR3 is TGCAGTGCTAGAAACGGGAGAGGGAATGAGCAGTTCTTC. This sequence encodes CSARNGRGNEQFF. The genes are TRBV20-1 and TRBJ2-1, with a weak D call TRBD2 (6 bases). The CDR3 extends over 13 amino acids. The germline gives CDR1 DFQATT, CDR2 SNEGSKA (reference sequence). Trimming cost V 2 bases and J 7 bases, with 12 bases left between them.

The J gene is TRBJ2-3, the V gene TRBV24-1; a weak D match, TRBD2 (5 bases). Trimming took 5 bases from V and 0 from J, leaving 11 bases between them. Looked up from germline, CDR1 is KGHDR and CDR2 is SFDVKD. The CDR3 has 15 amino acids. CDR3 region: CATSASRGSTDTQYF. CDR3 in DNA: TGTGCCACCAGTGCTTCGCGAGGGAGCACAGATACGCAGTATTTT.

This clonotype occurred a few times. The J gene is TRBJ1-5, the V gene TRBV27; D not certain. The CDR3 totals 15 residues. Germline CDR1 reads MNHEY; CDR2 reads SMNVEV (reference sequence). The V and J ends lost 5 bases and 1 base respectively, with 12 bases between them. CDR3 residues: CASSPLGRSNQPQHF. The CDR3 DNA is TGTGCCAGCAGTCCTCTAGGGCGAAGCAATCAGCCCCAGCATTTT.

The J gene is TRBJ2-2, the V gene TRBV20-1; perhaps TRBD2 as D (5 bases). V was pared by 2 bases and J by 7 bases, with 11 bases between. From germline, CDR1 is DFQATT and CDR2 SNEGSKA (reference sequence). The CDR3 has 13 amino acids. The CDR3 protein is CSARTPGFGELFF. The CDR3 bases are TGCAGTGCTAGAACCCCGGGGTTCGGGGAGCTGTTTTTT.